These 8 T cell receptor beta chains were sequenced from one sample in a study of tumor-infiltrating lymphocytes in primary liver carcinoma (TCRdb year 2017). Total RNA and DNA were co-extracted without cell sorting from 20-30 mg of bulk tissue using the AllPrep DNA/RNA mini kit. The data were produced on an Illumina HiSeq 2500. Using a constant-region primer and ProtoScript II reverse transcriptase, TCRbeta-specific cDNA was reverse-transcribed from around 500 ng total RNA. Construction of the TCRbeta libraries relied on three nested rounds of multiplex PCR, following a slightly modified ARM-PCR procedure. Multiplex TRBV1-TRBV30 forward primers and a Cbeta reverse primer were used in the first two PCR rounds, each of which was run for approximately 9 cycles. TCRdb itself trimmed the public reads at Q25 with fastp, ran MiXCR and retained productive beta chains. Under each unique CDR3 protein, matching rows form one entry showing the most common genes and DNA. In this sample the table shows about 84,000 distinct CDR3 sequences, more than 65% of which occur a single time. Roughly a fifth of the sample rests with the top ten.

Sequenced: liver tumor tissue from sampling region 1. In light of the paper, this sample's cell subset or site label describes: tumor region T1, superior pole. These receptors came from a man aged 40-50 years with primary liver carcinoma and hepatitis B virus infection.

As for this clonotype: Relative to the germline gene, one junction end is altered; a read error may explain this. The chain is built from TRBV28 and TRBJ1-2; 8 bases line up with TRBD1. The CDR3 runs 16 residues. Germline V CDR1 and CDR2: MDHEN, SYDVKM. The CDR3 loop is CASSPLPWTGNYGYTF. The CDR3 DNA reads TGTGCCAGCAGTCCCCTTCCTTGGACAGGGAACTATGGCTATACCTTC.

With respect to this clonotype: A junction boundary mismatches the germline segment, possibly from a read error. Here the CDR3 reads CSVTTGEGTEALF. The CDR3 DNA reads TGCAGCGTCACTACAGGTGAGGGCACTGAAGCTCTCTTC. The chain recombines TRBV29-1 with TRBJ1-1, with D maybe TRBD1 (5 bases). This CDR3 has 13 amino acids. Germline CDR1 is SQVTM and CDR2 is ANQGSEA.

This clonotype showed up many times. This rearrangement joins TRBV29-1 to TRBJ1-1, with 8 positions matching TRBD1. This CDR3 region has 13 residues. Trimming at V came to 5 bases and at J to 4 bases, leaving 6 bases not matched to a gene. Germline CDR1 SQVTM, CDR2 ANQGSEA. CDR3 residues: CSVQDREATEAFF. CDR3 in DNA: TGCAGCGTTCAGGACAGGGAAGCCACTGAAGCTTTCTTT.

The chain links TRBV10-1 to TRBJ2-2; a weak D match, TRBD2 (5 bases). Germline-derived CDR1 and CDR2 are WNHNN and SYGVQD (reference sequence). The CDR3 is 13 amino acids. V was shortened by 3 bases and J by 14 bases, with 16 bases between the two germline ends. Here the CDR3 reads CASSEIETGVLFF. In nucleotides, the CDR3 is TGCGCCAGCAGTGAAATCGAAACCGGGGTCCTGTTTTTT.

As for this clonotype: A read error may explain this, as a much larger clone is one base away. The chain uses TRBV24-1 and TRBJ2-5; 8 bases match TRBD1. V shed 4 bases and J 4 bases; nucleotides not matched to a gene: 7. CDR1 and CDR2 from the germline V gene are KGHDR and SFDVKD. This CDR3 contains 15 residues. CDR3 in DNA: TGTGCCACCAGTGACCCTGGGACAGGCGGAGAGACCCAGTACTTC. This translates into CATSDPGTGGETQYF.

On this clonotype: One end of the junction varies from germline; a read error may be responsible. J is TRBJ2-6 and V is TRBV7-9; TRBD2 matches at 9 bases. This CDR3 has 18 residues. Per germline, CDR1 SEHNR and CDR2 FQNEAQ (reference sequence). CDR3 in DNA: TGTGCCAGCTGCTTTCTTGGACTAGCGTCCTCTGGGGTCAACGTCCTGACTTTC. This gives the protein CASCFLGLASSGVNVLTF.

Points on this clonotype: Just one base apart from a much larger clone, this may be a read error. The rearrangement links TRBV24-1 to TRBJ2-5, with TRBD1 as a possible D gene (5 bases). CDR1 is KGHDR, CDR2 SFDVKD, per germline. The CDR3 has 11 residues. CDR3 region: CATSDPRAHYF. The CDR3 DNA follows: TGTGCCACCAGTGATCCCAGGGCCCATTACTTC.

Comment on this clonotype: The junction shows a germline mismatch at one end, possibly a read error. This chain joins TRBV7-8 and TRBJ2-1; D not resolved. The CDR3 is 16 residues long. In germline, CDR1 is SGHVS, CDR2 FQNEAQ. CDR3 in amino acids: CATRRTPSSSYNEQSF. In DNA form, the CDR3 reads TGTGCCACCCGGCGAACCCCGTCCTCTTCCTACAATGAGCAGTCTTTC.